The clone carrying this T cell receptor (beta chain) has a handful of counts. Its specificity is unknown. This sample was included in a study of T cells after yellow fever vaccination. Across the study: When fractions had low cell numbers, they were prepared with SMART-Seq v4 Ultra Low Input.

One entry per CDR3 protein results from TCRdb running MiXCR on the 5' RACE reads. The data contain 100,000 to 150,000 distinct CDR3 sequences, approximately 8.4% of them singletons. Study conclusions and caveats: Most primary-vaccination clones reappeared after the booster (approximately 96% CD4, about 88% CD8). The secondary response showed a weaker magnitude and a faster peak, day 5 versus 15.

V lost 4 bases and J 4 bases, leaving 11 bases between the germline ends. Germline V gives CDR1 GTSNPN, CDR2 SVGIG (reference sequence). CDR3 size: 13 residues. This receptor was obtained from a man younger than 30 who received the YFV17D yellow fever vaccine. The genes are TRBV30 and TRBJ1-3, with D unresolved. Source: CD8+ T cells sorted from PBMCs, taken on the day of the yellow fever booster vaccination. In DNA, the CDR3 is TGTGCCTGGACAACAGAGATCGGAAACACCATATATTTT. Translating gives CAWTTEIGNTIYF. The whole variable domain, filled in from reference TRBV30 and TRBJ1-3, reads SQTIHQWPATLVQPVGSPLSLECTVEGTSNPNLYWYRQAAGRGLQLLFYSVGIGQISSEVPQNLSASRPQDRQFILSSKKLLLSDSGFYLCAWTTEIGNTIYFGEGSWLTVV.